This T cell receptor (beta chain) was profiled in a study of CD8+ T cells in alopecia areata. Study-wide background: Treated patients took oral tofacitinib at 5 to 10 mg twice daily. A 6-month off-drug phase came after tofacitinib, which had lasted 6 to 18 months.

Study findings and constraints: Elevated clonality characterized lesional scalp relative to normal scalp, particularly in alopecia totalis/universalis.

It was from alopecia areata patients that lesional scalp punch biopsies and peripheral blood were collected. CDR1 is KGHSH and CDR2 is LQKENI in the germline V gene. The V end lost 8 bases, the J end lost 7 bases, and 18 bases lay between the germline ends. There are 14 residues in the CDR3. Extracted RNA was reverse transcribed, and the resulting cDNA served as sequencing template. Profiled with immunoSEQ multiplex PCR; TCRdb holds only in-frame clones, not every one. The repertoire includes 140,000 to 150,000 clones, approximately 50% of them detected once, and 0.95% to 1% sits in the top ten. This clone was seen ten or more times. The antigen is not known.

This TCR derives from a human donor with alopecia areata. V usage is TRBV18 and J usage is TRBJ2-1, with TRBD2 as a possible D gene (6 bases). Material: CD4+ T cells sorted from blood, obtained at week 0. The CDR3 bases are TGTGCCAGCACTCTCAGCGGAGGGCATAATGAGCAGTTCTTC. Its protein is CASTLSGGHNEQFF.